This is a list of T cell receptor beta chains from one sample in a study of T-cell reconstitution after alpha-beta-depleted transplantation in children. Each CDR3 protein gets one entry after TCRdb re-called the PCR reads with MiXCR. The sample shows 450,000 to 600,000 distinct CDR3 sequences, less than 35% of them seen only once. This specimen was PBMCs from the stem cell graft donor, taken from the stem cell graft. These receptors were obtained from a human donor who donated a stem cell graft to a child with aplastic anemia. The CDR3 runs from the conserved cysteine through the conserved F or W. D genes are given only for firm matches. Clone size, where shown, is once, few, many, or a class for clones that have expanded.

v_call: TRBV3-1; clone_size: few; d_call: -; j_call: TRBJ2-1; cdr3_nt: TGTGCCAGCAGCCAAGGTTTCATCAATGAGCAGTTCTTC; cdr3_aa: CASSQGFINEQFF
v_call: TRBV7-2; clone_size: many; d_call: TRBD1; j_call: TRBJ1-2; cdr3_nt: TGTGCCAGCAGCTTAGCGGGGACAGGGGGCTATGGCTACACCTTC; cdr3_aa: CASSLAGTGGYGYTF
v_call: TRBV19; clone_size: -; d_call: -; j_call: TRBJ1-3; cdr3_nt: TGTGCCAGTAGTATGTGGAGGTCCCGTTGGAACTCTGGAAACACCATATATTTT; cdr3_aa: CASSMWRSRWNSGNTIYF
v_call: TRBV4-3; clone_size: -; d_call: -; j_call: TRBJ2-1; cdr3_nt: TGCGCCAGCAGCCAAGATGGCAGCAGGGAACAGTTCTTC; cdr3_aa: CASSQDGSREQFF
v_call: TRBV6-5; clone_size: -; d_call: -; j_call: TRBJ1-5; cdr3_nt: TGTGCCAGCAGTTATAACGCCGGGACAAGCAATCAGCCCCAGCATTTT; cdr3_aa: CASSYNAGTSNQPQHF
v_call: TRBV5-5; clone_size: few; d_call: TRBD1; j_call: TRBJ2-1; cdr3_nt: TGTGCCAGCGTTTCCGGGACAGCTAACAATGAGCAGTTCTTC; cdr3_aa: CASVSGTANNEQFF
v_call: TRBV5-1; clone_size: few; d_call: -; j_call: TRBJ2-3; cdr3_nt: TGCGCCAGCGACAGAGGATCTAGCACAGATACGCAGTATTTT; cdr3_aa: CASDRGSSTDTQYF
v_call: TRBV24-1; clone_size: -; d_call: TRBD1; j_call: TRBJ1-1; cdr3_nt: TGTGCCACCAGTGAGGGGACAGGGGGAAGAGCGAACGCTGAAGCTTTCTTT; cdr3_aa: CATSEGTGGRANAEAFF
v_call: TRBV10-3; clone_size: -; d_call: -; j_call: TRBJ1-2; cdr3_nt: TGTGCCATCAGTGGTGCTCAGGCAACTAACTATGGCTACACCTTC; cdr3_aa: CAISGAQATNYGYTF
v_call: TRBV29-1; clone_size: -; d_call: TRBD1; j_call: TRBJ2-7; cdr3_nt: TGCAGCGTCCGGGGACAGGGGCCCAACGAGCAGTACTTC; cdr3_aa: CSVRGQGPNEQYF